Listed below are T cell receptor beta chains from one sample, sequenced in a study of OX40 agonist ivuxolimab in advanced cancers. This table comes from immunoSEQ multiplex PCR, and its TCRdb copy is limited to in-frame clones, with some not included. The top ten clones hold approximately 35% of a sample with approximately 22,000 clones, about 83% of them seen once. Sequences were derived from CD4+ or CD8+ T cells sorted from blood, sampled in a trial of the OX40 agonist ivuxolimab. Receptor source: an adult with an advanced solid tumor such as melanoma, head and neck, liver or kidney cancer. The CDR3 runs from the conserved cysteine through the conserved F or W. D genes are given only for firm matches. Size values are once, few and many counts, or a class for expanded clones, and some rows have none.

>TRBJ1-5|NA|TRBV15|once
TGTGCCACCAGCGGACCAGGTTCCGGTCAGCCCCAGCATTTT
CATSGPGSGQPQHF
>TRBJ2-1|TRBD2|TRBV13|NA
TGTGCCAGCAGCTCAACCGGGACTAGCGGGGGGCGTGACAATGAGCAGTTCTTC
CASSSTGTSGGRDNEQFF
>TRBJ2-7|NA|TRBV7-6|NA
TGTGCCAGCAGCTTAGCTAAGGAGGGAGGGGGGTCCTACGAGCAGTACTTC
CASSLAKEGGGSYEQYF
>TRBJ2-6|NA|TRBV7-9|once
TGTGCCAGCAGCTTAAACGGGCGAAGCTCTGGGGCCAACGTCCTGACTTTC
CASSLNGRSSGANVLTF
>TRBJ2-3|TRBD2|TRBV9|NA
TGTGCCAGCAGGGGGACTAGCGGGGACTACACAGATACGCAGTATTTT
CASRGTSGDYTDTQYF
>TRBJ1-1|NA|TRBV6-5|few
TGTGCCAGCAGCCAGGGGTTGGACACTGAAGCTTTCTTT
CASSQGLDTEAFF
>TRBJ2-5|TRBD2|TRBV5-1|NA
TGCGCCAGCAGCTTGGTTTTCGTGGGACTAGAGGGAGAGACCCAGTACTTC
CASSLVFVGLEGETQYF
>TRBJ2-3|TRBD2|TRBV7-6|few
TGTGCCAGCAGCTTAGTGCAACGTTCTGGGACTAGCAAAGGTGGGAGCACAGATACGCAGTATTTT
CASSLVQRSGTSKGGSTDTQYF
>TRBJ2-1|TRBD2|TRBV5-4|NA
TGTGCCAGCAGTGACCTAGCGGGGGTTAACGAGCAGTTCTTC
CASSDLAGVNEQFF
>TRBJ2-2|NA|TRBV5-5|few
TGTGCCAGCAGCTGGCCGAGCGCGAACACCGGGGAGCTGTTTTTT
CASSWPSANTGELFF
>TRBJ2-7|NA|TRBV10-3|NA
TGTGCCATCAGTGAGGAAATGGCCGAGCAGTACTTC
CAISEEMAEQYF
>TRBJ2-3|NA|TRBV6-6|NA
TGTGCCAGCAGTTACAGGGATACGCAGTATTTT
CASSYRDTQYF
>TRBJ1-4|NA|TRBV6-5|NA
TGTGCCAGCAGTCGGGGGGCAGGGCGTCGGGAAAAACTGTTTTTT
CASSRGAGRREKLFF
>TRBJ2-3|NA|TRBV5-1|NA
TGCGCCAGCAGATACACAGATACGCAGTATTTT
CASRYTDTQYF
>TRBJ2-7|NA|TRBV6-6|once
TGTGCCAGCAGTTACTCAGACAGCTCCTACGAGCAGTACTTC
CASSYSDSSYEQYF
>TRBJ2-3|NA|TRBV11-2|NA
TGTGCCAGCAGCGGCCTGGGGATGGATACGCAGTATTTT
CASSGLGMDTQYF
>TRBJ2-1|NA|TRBV5-4|once
TGTGCCAGCAGCTTTTCAGCACGCAATGAGCAGTTCTTC
CASSFSARNEQFF
>TRBJ1-5|NA|TRBV4-2|NA
TGTGCCAGCAGCCCCGAGGGCGTGAAGCCCCAGCATTTT
CASSPEGVKPQHF
>TRBJ2-7|NA|TRBV29-1|NA
TGCAGCGCGGAGGGGGTTGCAGGAGGTTCCTACGAGCAGTACTTC
CSAEGVAGGSYEQYF
>TRBJ1-1|NA|TRBV11-1|NA
TGTGCCAGCAGCTTAGAACAGATGAACACTGAAGCTTTCTTT
CASSLEQMNTEAFF
>TRBJ1-2|NA|TRBV7-9|NA
TGTGCCAGCAGCACAGCTAACTATGGCTACACCTTC
CASSTANYGYTF
>TRBJ2-1|TRBD1|TRBV18|NA
TGTGCCAGCTCACCAGGGACAGTAAGTTACAATGAGCAGTTCTTC
CASSPGTVSYNEQFF